Reported below is one T cell receptor (beta chain). The clone's antigen remains unknown. Base quality data are lacking; no much larger clone is found one base away. TCRbeta CDR3 regions were amplified from genomic DNA using the immunoSEQ Assay, a bias-controlled multiplex PCR. In the source study's methods: The number of nucleated cells in each sample was estimated by amplification of reference gene primers within the assay. To quantify the absolute abundance of each unique TCRbeta CDR3 rearrangement, sequence reads were collapsed and filtered. For each sample, productive Simpson clonality was calculated as the square root of Simpson's diversity index over productive rearrangements. TCRdb took this table from immuneACCESS and kept in-frame rearrangements with V and J called. Such tables lack part of the clones; where checked against another copy, unresolved V genes explain under half of the gap, and the rest is unexplained. From that table come the V and J calls and clone size; the DNA was used to work out D and trimming. Counted in this sample were 95,000 to 150,000 clones; around 86% of them appeared once. The ten largest account for about an eighth of the sample.

Collaborating institutions collected whole blood in K2EDTA tubes following their own protocols. Collaborator samples were shipped for TCRbeta analysis as frozen whole blood, isolated PBMCs, or DNA extracted from either sample type. The CDR3 runs 19 amino acids, cysteine and phenylalanine included. Kept here is only the CDR3 DNA, which spans 57 bases and is read in frame from base 1. Relative to germline, V is missing 0 bases and J is missing 1 base, with 8 bases of the junction outside any gene match. The germline V gene (reference sequence) gives CDR1 as SEHNR and CDR2 as FQNEAQ. The entry originates in a study of blood T cell repertoires in COVID-19 (dated by TCRdb to about 2020). For context, the study as a whole: Samples covering the acute and convalescent phases of COVID-19 were provided by collaborators in the United States, Italy and Spain. The prospective study material was composed of cDNA or gDNA derived from T cells, B-cell-depleted T cells, or PBMCs. Subjects who had been exposed to COVID-19, were actively infected with it, or had recovered from it provided the deeply sampled blood TCRbeta repertoires that made up the dataset. The repertoires were released in a freely available public database intended as a resource for research on the immune response to SARS-CoV-2. The samples were drawn from two sources: the first 160 participants of the ongoing ImmuneRACE study, and 1,254 subjects contributed by 6 global collaborators. Sample metadata almost always included a de-identified subject ID, COVID-19 status, age in years and sex. Where available, HLA class I and class II types were taken from metadata supplied by the sample provider and were not determined by assay-based typing. Broad study findings and their caveats: The quantity of clinical and demographic metadata differed by source and by participant and was supplied without curation.

Sequenced sample: peripheral blood. The origin of this receptor is a man between 60 and 75 years old with acute or convalescent COVID-19. Recombination joined TRBV7-9 with TRBJ2-6; 8 of the junction bases match TRBD1. CDR3 reads: CASSLAGTGRFSGANVLTF. The DNA sequence is given as TGTGCCAGCAGCTTAGCCGGGACAGGCAGGTTTTCTGGGGCCAACGTCCTGACTTTC. The full variable domain, with segments outside the CDR3 supplied by the reference TRBV7-9 and TRBJ2-6 proteins, appears as DTGVSQNPRHKITKRGQNVTFRCDPISEHNRLYWYRQTLGQGPEFLTYFQNEAQLEKSRLLSDRFSAERPKGSFSTLEIQRTEQGDSAMYLCASSLAGTGRFSGANVLTFGAGSRLTVL.